The clone carrying this T cell receptor beta chain was counted only a few times. This record comes from a study of blood T cell repertoires in COVID-19. Across the study: Acute-phase and convalescent COVID-19 samples originated in the United States, Italy and Spain. T cells, B-cell-depleted T cells, or PBMCs supplied cDNA or gDNA.

Deletions cut 0 bases from V and 3 bases from J, with 14 bases between. Germline CDR1 and CDR2: MNHEY and SVGAGI. The CDR3 sequence is 16 residues long. This table comes from immunoSEQ multiplex PCR, and its TCRdb copy is limited to in-frame clones, with some not included. The sample has roughly 100,000 clones, about four fifths seen once. The receptor was isolated from a woman between 70 and 85 years old with acute or convalescent COVID-19. The sample comprised peripheral blood. V gene TRBV6-5 combines with J gene TRBJ1-2; the D gene is possibly TRBD1 (6 bases). The CDR3 reads CASSYSVQGRHYGYTF. Here the CDR3 DNA reads TGTGCCAGCAGTTACTCGGTTCAGGGGCGCCACTATGGCTACACCTTC.